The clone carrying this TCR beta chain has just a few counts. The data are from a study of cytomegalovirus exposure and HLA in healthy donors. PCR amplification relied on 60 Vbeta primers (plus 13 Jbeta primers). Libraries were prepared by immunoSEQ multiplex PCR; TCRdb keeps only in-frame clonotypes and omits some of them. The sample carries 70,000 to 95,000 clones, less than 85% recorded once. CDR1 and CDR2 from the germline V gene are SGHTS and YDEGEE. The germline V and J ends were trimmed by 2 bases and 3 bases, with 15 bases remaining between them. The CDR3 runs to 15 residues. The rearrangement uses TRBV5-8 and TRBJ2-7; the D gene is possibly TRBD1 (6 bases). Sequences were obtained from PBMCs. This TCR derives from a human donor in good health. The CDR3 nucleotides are TGTGCCAGCAGCTTAGCCGGGACACCTATCTACGAGCAGTACTTC. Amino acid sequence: CASSLAGTPIYEQYF.